Included here is one TCR beta chain sequence, with context. How the authors handled the data: Quantification of nucleated cells was approximated via reference gene primer amplification. The assay was immunoSEQ multiplex PCR, and TCRdb's table has in-frame clones only and misses some. V and J calls plus clone size are reproduced from that table; the DNA served to infer D and trimming. There are approximately 150,000 clones in the sample; 70% to 90% occur only once, and about 5% lies in the top ten. These data originate in a study of blood T cell repertoires in COVID-19. Study-wide context: The samples span acute and convalescent COVID-19 from the United States, Italy and Spain. From T cells, B-cell-depleted T cells, or PBMCs came the material, which was cDNA or gDNA.

Sequencing used peripheral blood. This clonotype originated in a woman aged 45-65 years with acute or convalescent COVID-19.

The CDR3 coding sequence is TGTGCCAGCAGTTTATCTCCTAGCGGGGGGGGCATATGCAATGAGCAGTTCTTC. Its protein product is CASSLSPSGGGICNEQFF. This chain uses TRBV27 with TRBJ2-1; TRBD2 aligns across 12 bases. The J segment lost 6 bases and the V segment lost 0 bases, leaving 9 bases of the junction unmatched. This CDR3 has 18 residues. Germline V lookup: CDR1 MNHEY, CDR2 SMNVEV (reference sequence).